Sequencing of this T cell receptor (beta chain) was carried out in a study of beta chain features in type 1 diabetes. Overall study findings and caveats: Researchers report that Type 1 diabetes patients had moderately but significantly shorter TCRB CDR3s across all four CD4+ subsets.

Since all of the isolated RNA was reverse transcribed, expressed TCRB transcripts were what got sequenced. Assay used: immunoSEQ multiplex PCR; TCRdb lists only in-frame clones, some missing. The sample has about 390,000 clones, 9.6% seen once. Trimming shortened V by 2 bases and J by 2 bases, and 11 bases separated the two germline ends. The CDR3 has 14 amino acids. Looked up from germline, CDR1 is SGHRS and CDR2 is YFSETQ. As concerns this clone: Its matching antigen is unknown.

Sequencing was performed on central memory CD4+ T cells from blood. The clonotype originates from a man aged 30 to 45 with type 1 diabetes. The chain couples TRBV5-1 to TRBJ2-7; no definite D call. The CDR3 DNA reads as TGCGCCAGCAGCTTAAGTCAGACCACCTACGAGCAGTACTTC. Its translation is CASSLSQTTYEQYF.